Below, 32 T cell receptor beta chains from the same sample are listed, as sequenced in a study of cytomegalovirus exposure and HLA in healthy donors. The PCR employed 60 Vbeta primers together with 13 Jbeta primers. Method: immunoSEQ multiplex PCR; TCRdb's copy keeps in-frame clones and lacks some. The data show about 160,000 clones, approximately 79% seen once. Sequenced sample: PBMCs. Every receptor here comes from a woman in her forties or fifties in good health and CMV-seropositive.

The V call is TRBV4-3, the J call TRBJ2-7; 8 bases agree with TRBD1. Trimming cost V 3 bases and J 5 bases; bases outside gene matches: 3. CDR1 is LGHNA and CDR2 is YSLEER in the germline V gene. This CDR3 comprises 13 residues. CDR3 coding DNA: TGCGCCAGCAGCCAGAGGACAGGGAACGAGCAGTACTTC. Translated, it gives CASSQRTGNEQYF.

V usage is TRBV25-1 and J usage is TRBJ1-1; D is undetermined. The CDR3 sequence is 14 residues long. Trimming removed 4 bases at V and 6 bases at J, with 15 bases between. The germline V gene encodes CDR1 MGHDK and CDR2 SYGVNS. This CDR3 reads CASSVLGGDAEAFF. For the CDR3, the DNA is TGTGCCAGCAGTGTCCTAGGTGGTGACGCTGAAGCTTTCTTT.

The chain uses TRBV5-6 and TRBJ1-1; the D is unclear. The CDR3 contains 14 residues. Germline assignment: CDR1 SGHDT and CDR2 YYEEEE. V lost 5 bases and J lost 3, with 14 bases in between. CDR3 residues: CASRVPGSDTEAFF. The DNA of the CDR3 is TGTGCCAGCAGAGTCCCAGGTTCGGACACTGAAGCTTTCTTT.

The chain uses TRBV19 and TRBJ1-1, with a tentative D call TRBD1 (6 bases). This CDR3 is 13 amino acids long. Per germline, CDR1 LNHDA and CDR2 SQIVND (reference sequence). V lost 4 bases to trimming and J lost 0 bases, with 6 bases between them. The CDR3 here is CASSTGVNTEAFF. CDR3 in DNA: TGTGCCAGTAGTACAGGGGTGAACACTGAAGCTTTCTTT.

The rearrangement links TRBV27 to TRBJ1-1, with D possibly TRBD1 on 6 matching bases. The CDR3 totals 15 residues. Germline CDR1 MNHEY, CDR2 SMNVEV (reference sequence). V was pared by 2 bases and J by 4 bases, with 14 bases between. The CDR3 DNA reads as TGTGCCAGCAGTTTACTGGCCTTAGGGGGCACTGAAGCTTTCTTT. Protein product: CASSLLALGGTEAFF.

The V call is TRBV27, the J call TRBJ2-7; no clear D. The CDR3 spans 14 residues. The V end lost 6 bases, the J end lost 2 bases, and 14 bases lay between the germline ends. CDR1 and CDR2 (germline): MNHEY, SMNVEV (reference sequence). CDR3 in amino acids: CASSLDTQAYEQYF. CDR3 sequence (DNA): TGTGCCAGCAGCCTCGATACACAAGCCTACGAGCAGTACTTC.

Details on this clone: A junction boundary mismatches the germline segment, possibly from a read error. For the CDR3, the DNA is TGTGCTAGCAGCCCAGGGGTAGGGTACGAGCAGTACTTC. Translated, it gives CASSPGVGYEQYF. V is TRBV7-7 and J is TRBJ2-7; tentatively, D is TRBD1 (6 bases). The CDR3 consists of 13 residues. Germline V CDR1 and CDR2: SSHAT, FNYEAQ (reference sequence).

CDR3 residues: CASSQDVGGLNTEAFF. For the CDR3, the DNA is TGCGCCAGCAGCCAAGATGTCGGGGGGTTGAACACTGAAGCTTTCTTT. V usage is TRBV4-3 and J usage is TRBJ1-1; perhaps TRBD1 as D (5 bases). Per the germline V gene, CDR1 is LGHNA and CDR2 is YSLEER. V lost 0 bases and J 0 bases, leaving 11 bases between the germline ends. This CDR3 is built from 16 residues.

The chain employs TRBV28 and TRBJ2-1; TRBD2 aligns across 8 bases. Trimming took 4 bases from V and 8 from J; bases not matched to a gene: 10. This CDR3 spans 15 amino acids. From germline, CDR1 is MDHEN and CDR2 SYDVKM. CDR3 region: CASSSPRGGVYEQFF. DNA for the CDR3: TGTGCCAGCAGTTCGCCCCGGGGGGGGGTGTATGAGCAGTTCTTC.

This clone was seen only a few times. The CDR3, as DNA: TGTGCCAGCGAGCGGGGGCGCTCTGGGGCCAACGTCCTGACTTTC. Translated: CASERGRSGANVLTF. The chain has TRBV5-5 and TRBJ2-6; TRBD2 matches 8 bases. CDR3 size: 15 residues. With V trimmed by 7 bases and J by 0 bases, 3 bases remained unmatched. Germline CDR1 SGHKS, CDR2 YYEKEE (reference sequence).

CDR3 in DNA: TGTGCCAGCAGTAGATCCGGGACAGGGTCGTACGAGCAGTACTTC. Protein: CASSRSGTGSYEQYF. V and J are TRBV27 and TRBJ2-7; TRBD1 matches at 9 bases. Looked up from germline, CDR1 is MNHEY and CDR2 is SMNVEV (reference sequence). This CDR3 comprises 15 residues. Germline trimming cut 5 bases from V and 4 bases from J; bases unmatched to any gene: 9.

The chain employs TRBV2 and TRBJ1-1; a possible D gene is TRBD1 (6 bases). Looked up from germline, CDR1 is SNHLY and CDR2 is FYNNEI. Trimming removed 4 bases from V and 4 bases from J, with 10 bases in between. CDR3 length equals 13 residues. The CDR3 sequence is CASSGEGGTEAFF. DNA of the CDR3: TGTGCCAGCAGTGGGGAGGGGGGCACTGAAGCTTTCTTT.

The V gene is TRBV29-1, the J gene TRBJ1-2; D remains unclear. This CDR3 is 13 amino acids long. With 4 bases removed from V and 3 bases from J, the gap between germline ends came to 12 bases. Per germline, CDR1 SQVTM and CDR2 ANQGSEA. The CDR3 region is CSVAPRRDYGYTF. DNA for the CDR3: TGCAGCGTTGCTCCTCGCCGGGACTATGGCTACACCTTC.

V gene TRBV2 combines with J gene TRBJ1-2; D unresolved. V gave up 8 bases and J gave up 1 base, with 8 bases separating them. This CDR3 comprises 12 residues. Germline V lookup: CDR1 SNHLY, CDR2 FYNNEI. The CDR3 nucleotides are TGTGCCAGCGAAGACAATAACTATGGCTACACCTTC. This translates into CASEDNNYGYTF.

The chain combines TRBV27 with TRBJ2-6; TRBD2 matches at 7 bases. The CDR3 has 18 amino acids. V lost 2 bases to trimming and J lost 1 base; unmatched junction nucleotides: 8. From germline, CDR1 is MNHEY and CDR2 SMNVEV (reference sequence). In DNA form, the CDR3 reads TGTGCCAGCAGTTTACGGCGGGAGATTGCTTCTGGGGCCAACGTCCTGACTTTC. This gives the protein CASSLRREIASGANVLTF. The full variable domain, rest sourced from reference TRBV27 and TRBJ2-6, is EAQVTQNPRYLITVTGKKLTVTCSQNMNHEYMSWYRQDPGLGLRQIYYSMNVEVTDKGDVPEGYKVSRKEKRNFPLILESPSPNQTSLYFCASSLRREIASGANVLTFGAGSRLTVL.

This clone was counted once. The rearrangement uses TRBV6-5 and TRBJ2-3; no firm D call. Trimming pared 2 bases from V and 2 bases from J, leaving 8 bases between. Per germline, CDR1 MNHEY and CDR2 SVGAGI. The CDR3 is made up of 14 amino acids. Here the CDR3 reads CASSYGGYTDTQYF. CDR3 sequence (DNA): TGTGCCAGCAGTTACGGCGGATACACAGATACGCAGTATTTT.

V usage is TRBV27 and J usage is TRBJ2-6, with D tentatively TRBD1 (5 bases). With 0 bases removed from V and 0 bases from J, the gap between germline ends came to 18 bases. CDR3 size: 20 residues. Germline CDR1 reads MNHEY; CDR2 reads SMNVEV (reference sequence). Written as DNA, the CDR3 is TGTGCCAGCAGTTTATCGTCCCAGGGATTCTCTTCCTCTGGGGCCAACGTCCTGACTTTC. The encoded protein is CASSLSSQGFSSSGANVLTF.

This chain joins TRBV5-4 and TRBJ2-7; TRBD2 matches 11 bases. Losses at the gene ends were 2 bases for V and 5 bases for J; bases not matched to a gene: 3. Germline V lookup: CDR1 SGHNT, CDR2 YYREEE (reference sequence). There are 14 residues in the CDR3. The CDR3 bases are TGTGCCAGCAGCTTCACTAGCGGGAGCCACGAGCAGTACTTC. Translated: CASSFTSGSHEQYF.

This sequence joins TRBV27 and TRBJ1-6; TRBD1 matches at 7 bases. In germline, CDR1 is MNHEY, CDR2 SMNVEV (reference sequence). The CDR3 has 18 amino acids. J gave up 1 base and V 4 bases, and 10 bases lay outside the gene matches. The CDR3 sequence: CASSYLKGALSYNSPLHF. The DNA of the CDR3 is TGTGCCAGCAGTTACCTCAAGGGGGCCCTATCCTATAATTCACCCCTCCACTTT.

The V call is TRBV7-9, the J call TRBJ1-1; 10 nucleotides line up with TRBD1. The CDR3 contains 18 residues. V dropped 4 bases and J dropped 0; count of bases not matched to a gene: 11. From germline, CDR1 is SEHNR and CDR2 FQNEAQ (reference sequence). CDR3 sequence: CASSSTGGGSGMNTEAFF. DNA of the CDR3: TGTGCCAGCAGCTCGACAGGGGGCGGCTCCGGGATGAACACTGAAGCTTTCTTT.

V and J are TRBV5-1 and TRBJ2-2; D gene uncertain. The CDR3 is 14 residues long. CDR1 is SGHRS and CDR2 is YFSETQ in the germline V gene. V lost 4 bases, J lost 0 bases, and 7 bases lay in between. As DNA, the CDR3 is TGCGCCAGCAGCCAAACTACGAACACCGGGGAGCTGTTTTTT. This translates into CASSQTTNTGELFF.

This clone was counted between two and nine times. The chain joins TRBV14 to TRBJ2-2; weak D call: TRBD1 (5 bases). Between the trimmed V and J ends, which lost 5 bases and 0 bases, there was a span of 13 bases. Germline V CDR1 and CDR2: SGHDN, FVKESK. The CDR3 contains 16 residues. The CDR3 is CASSERAGSNTGELFF. DNA of the CDR3: TGTGCCAGCAGCGAACGGGCAGGGTCGAACACCGGGGAGCTGTTTTTT.

In this sample, this clone turned up once. The rearrangement uses TRBV21-1 and TRBJ1-1. TRBV21-1 is recorded as a pseudogene. This CDR3 has 14 amino acids. CDR3 amino acids: CASSKRVGNTEAFF. DNA for the CDR3: TGTGCCAGCAGCAAGCGGGTAGGGAACACTGAAGCTTTCTTT.

This clone was recorded a few times. The CDR3 protein is CASSYGRISNQPQHF. The CDR3 nucleotides read TGTGCCAGCAGTTACGGCAGGATTAGCAATCAGCCCCAGCATTTT. The chain joins TRBV6-5 to TRBJ1-5; no reliable D call. The V and J ends lost 2 bases and 0 bases respectively, with 8 bases between them. The CDR3 is 15 amino acids. The germline V gene has CDR1 MNHEY and CDR2 SVGAGI.

Details on this clone: Other DNA sequences in the sample encode the same CDR3. The gene calls are TRBV28 and TRBJ1-5; a possible D gene is TRBD1 (6 bases). CDR3 length equals 13 residues. Germline CDR1 is MDHEN and CDR2 is SYDVKM. V lost 5 bases, J lost 6 bases, and 11 bases lay in between. CDR3 sequence: CASSPNRVQPQHF. The CDR3, as DNA: TGTGCCAGCAGTCCCAACAGGGTTCAGCCCCAGCATTTT.

The V call is TRBV9, the J call TRBJ2-3, with 7 positions matching TRBD1. The CDR3 sequence is 17 residues long. The V segment lost 0 bases and the J segment 1 base; nucleotides outside the gene matches: 8. Germline-derived CDR1 and CDR2 are SGDLS and YYNGEE. CDR3 DNA: TGTGCCAGCAGCGTAGGTCTCAGGGGGTCTGGCACAGATACGCAGTATTTT. Its translation: CASSVGLRGSGTDTQYF.

This clone was seen more than once but under ten times. This chain uses TRBV29-1 with TRBJ1-2; D is undetermined. Germline V CDR1 and CDR2: SQVTM, ANQGSEA. V lost 2 bases to trimming and J lost 3 bases, with 7 bases between them. The length of the CDR3 is 12 residues. In DNA form, the CDR3 reads TGCAGCGTTGAACCAGACTACTATGGCTACACCTTC. Translation: CSVEPDYYGYTF.

The table lists this clone with a few counts. The DNA of the CDR3 is TGCGCCAGCAGCCAAGAGGGGGCAGCGGGAGTCGCAGATACGCAGTATTTT. It is translated as CASSQEGAAGVADTQYF. The V gene is TRBV4-1, the J gene TRBJ2-3; 8 bases map to TRBD2. The V segment lost 0 bases and the J segment 4 bases; nucleotides outside the gene matches: 9. CDR3 size: 17 residues. Germline CDR1 is MGHRA and CDR2 is YSYEKL.

This chain links TRBV7-9 with TRBJ2-2, with TRBD1 matching 8 bases. Germline CDR1 reads SEHNR; CDR2 reads FQNEAQ (reference sequence). The CDR3 covers 15 residues. With 5 bases clipped from V and 6 bases from J, the junction kept 8 bases outside the gene matches. This CDR3 reads CASSTGQGRSGELFF. In DNA form, the CDR3 reads TGTGCCAGCAGCACCGGACAGGGTAGATCCGGGGAGCTGTTTTTT.

The CDR3 here is CASSPYRNTEAFF. The CDR3 nucleotides read TGTGCCAGCAGTCCCTATAGGAACACTGAAGCTTTCTTT. The V gene is TRBV2, the J gene TRBJ1-1; no clear D gene. V lost 5 bases to trimming and J lost 1 base, with 8 bases between them. The CDR3 extends over 13 amino acids. The V gene's germline CDR1 is SNHLY and CDR2 FYNNEI.

This rearrangement joins TRBV5-1 to TRBJ2-7, with D possibly TRBD2 on 6 matching bases. The CDR3 contains 14 residues. V lost 7 bases and J lost 2, with 16 bases in between. Germline loops: CDR1 SGHRS, CDR2 YFSETQ. DNA for the CDR3: TGCGCCAGCCGTCCAACGGCGGGGACCTACGAGCAGTACTTC. Translating it yields CASRPTAGTYEQYF.

The chain links TRBV5-4 to TRBJ1-1; D remains unclear. V lost 9 bases to trimming and J lost 1 base, with 22 bases between them. Looked up from germline, CDR1 is SGHNT and CDR2 is YYREEE (reference sequence). This CDR3 spans 16 amino acids. The CDR3 here is CATTSGSGEGNTEAFF. In nucleotides, the CDR3 is TGTGCCACCACCTCCGGGAGCGGGGAGGGGAACACTGAAGCTTTCTTT.